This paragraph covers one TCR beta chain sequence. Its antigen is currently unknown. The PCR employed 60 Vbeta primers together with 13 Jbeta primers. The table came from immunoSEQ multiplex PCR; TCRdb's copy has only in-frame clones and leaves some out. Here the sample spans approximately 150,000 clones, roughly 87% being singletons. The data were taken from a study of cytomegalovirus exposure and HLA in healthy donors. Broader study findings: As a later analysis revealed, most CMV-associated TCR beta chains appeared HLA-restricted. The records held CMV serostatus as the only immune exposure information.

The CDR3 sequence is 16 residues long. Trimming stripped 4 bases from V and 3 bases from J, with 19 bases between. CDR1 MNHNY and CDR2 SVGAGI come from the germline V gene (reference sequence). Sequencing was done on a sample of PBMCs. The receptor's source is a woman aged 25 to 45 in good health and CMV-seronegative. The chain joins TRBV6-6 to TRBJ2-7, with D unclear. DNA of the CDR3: TGTGCCAGCAGTTCCCTTGGGCCAGGCCCCAACTACGAGCAGTACTTC. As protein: CASSSLGPGPNYEQYF.